The source of this TCR beta chain is a study of human T cells and chemical hapten exposure. CDR1 LGHNA and CDR2 YSLEER come from the germline V gene. The CDR3 is 16 residues long. Each CDR3 protein is one row after TCRdb ran MiXCR on the RACE reads. The profile shows fewer than 60,000 distinct CDR3 sequences, about 10% of them singletons. Time point: pre-sensitization, week 0. Treatment given: therapeutic diphenylcyclopropenone sensitization with weekly scalp DPC. This clonotype was seen just once. Mismatch with germline at one junction end may stem from a read error. The material sequenced was whole blood, taken in connection with sensitization to the hapten diphenylcyclopropenone (DPC). V is TRBV4-3 and J is TRBJ1-1; 10 nucleotides match TRBD1. The receptor was isolated from a woman between 40 and 55 years old with alopecia areata. Some clones in this sample may be carry-over from other donors' samples. The CDR3 protein is CAGSHGGTGVNTEAFF. Written as DNA, the CDR3 is TGCGCCGGCAGCCATGGCGGGACAGGGGTTAACACTGAAGCTTTCTTT.